These 32 T cell receptor beta chains came from one sample sequenced in a study of Ad26.COV2.S vaccination and SARS-CoV-2 variants. Measured with immunoSEQ multiplex PCR; TCRdb has only the in-frame clones, and not every one. The sample holds 350,000 to 450,000 clones, about 91% seen once. This sample comprised peripheral blood, obtained after recovery from COVID-19. These receptors all stem from a human donor who had recovered from COVID-19.

To note about this clone: This sample also contains other DNA sequences that code for the same CDR3. This sequence joins TRBV5-4 and TRBJ1-2; 9 bases map to TRBD1. The CDR3 is made up of 14 amino acids. CDR1 and CDR2 (germline): SGHNT, YYREEE (reference sequence). V shed 3 bases and J 2 bases; nucleotides not matched to a gene: 2. In DNA form, the CDR3 reads TGTGCCAGCAGCTCCGGACAGGGGAACTATGGCTACACCTTC. Residues: CASSSGQGNYGYTF.

The rearrangement links TRBV7-9 to TRBJ1-2; 8 bases map to TRBD1. Germline CDR1 SEHNR, CDR2 FQNEAQ (reference sequence). V shed 5 bases and J 1 base; nucleotides not matched to a gene: 9. This CDR3 spans 16 amino acids. CDR3 loop: CASSPQGALDNYGYTF. The CDR3 bases are TGTGCCAGCAGCCCTCAGGGGGCCTTAGATAACTATGGCTACACCTTC.

The chain links TRBV7-2 to TRBJ2-7; D gene ambiguous. Germline loops: CDR1 SGHTA, CDR2 FQGNSA. Trimming pared 2 bases from V and 5 bases from J, leaving 7 bases between. The length of the CDR3 is 12 residues. Written as DNA, the CDR3 is TGTGCCAGCAGCTTAACTCAAGACGAGCAGTACTTC. It is translated as CASSLTQDEQYF. The full variable domain, completed using reference TRBV7-2 and TRBJ2-7, is GAGVSQSPSNKVTEKGKDVELRCDPISGHTALYWYRQSLGQGLEFLIYFQGNSAPDKSGLPSDRFSAERTGGSVSTLTIQRTQQEDSAVYLCASSLTQDEQYFGPGTRLTVT.

This sequence joins TRBV11-2 and TRBJ1-4; D call uncertain. This CDR3 has 15 residues. CDR1 is SGHAT, CDR2 FQNNGV, per germline. Trimming stripped 3 bases from V and 6 bases from J, with 14 bases between. CDR3 amino acids: CASSFVQAGDEKLFF. The CDR3, as DNA: TGTGCCAGCAGCTTCGTTCAGGCTGGGGATGAAAAACTGTTTTTT.

The chain uses TRBV3-1 (or the pseudogene TRBV3-2) and TRBJ1-1; no clear D. The length of the CDR3 is 14 residues. The germline V and J ends were trimmed by 8 bases and 2 bases, with 15 bases remaining between them. Germline-derived CDR1 and CDR2 are LGHDT and YNNKEL (reference sequence). Written as DNA, the CDR3 is TGTGCCAGCGGAACGGCGGGCAAAAACACTGAAGCTTTCTTT. It yields the protein CASGTAGKNTEAFF.

V gene TRBV6-5 combines with J gene TRBJ1-6; D remains ambiguous. The V and J ends lost 2 bases and 5 bases respectively, with 10 bases between them. Germline CDR1 reads MNHEY; CDR2 reads SVGAGI. The CDR3 is 15 residues long. The CDR3 loop reads CASSYESVNNSPLHF. CDR3 DNA: TGTGCCAGCAGTTACGAGTCAGTTAATAATTCACCCCTCCACTTT.

In its sample, this clone was seen many times. This sequence joins TRBV11-2 and TRBJ2-6; D tentatively reads TRBD1 or TRBD2 (5 bases each). V lost 5 bases and J 1 base, leaving 12 bases between the germline ends. CDR3 length: 16 residues. CDR1 is SGHAT and CDR2 is FQNNGV in the germline V gene. In DNA form, the CDR3 reads TGTGCCAGCAGCGACGGATGGGGGTCTGGGGCCAACGTCCTGACTTTC. Translation: CASSDGWGSGANVLTF.

The rearrangement links TRBV14 to TRBJ1-2; D unclear. V lost 0 bases and J lost 2, with 13 bases in between. CDR3 length: 16 residues. From germline, CDR1 is SGHDN and CDR2 FVKESK. As DNA, the CDR3 is TGTGCCAGCAGCCAAGAATTTGAGGGAGTGAACTATGGCTACACCTTC. It encodes CASSQEFEGVNYGYTF.

This clone was picked up one time. The chain recombines TRBV13 with TRBJ2-2; 14 positions agree with TRBD2. With V trimmed by 5 bases and J by 6 bases, 5 bases remained unmatched. CDR3 length: 16 residues. Germline assignment: CDR1 PRHDT and CDR2 FYEKMQ (reference sequence). CDR3 sequence reads: CASSLGLAGGAGELFF. The CDR3 DNA sequence: TGTGCCAGCAGCCTCGGACTAGCGGGGGGAGCCGGGGAGCTGTTTTTT. Based on the CDR3 plus reference TRBV13 and TRBJ2-2, the full variable domain is AAGVIQSPRHLIKEKRETATLKCYPIPRHDTVYWYQQGPGQDPQFLISFYEKMQSDKGSIPDRFSAQQFSDYHSELNMSSLELGDSALYFCASSLGLAGGAGELFFGEGSRLTVL.

The chain recombines TRBV5-6 with TRBJ2-7; 8 nucleotides line up with TRBD2. The CDR3 extends over 15 amino acids. V dropped 0 bases and J dropped 2; count of bases not matched to a gene: 4. Germline CDR1 reads SGHDT; CDR2 reads YYEEEE. CDR3 region: CASSLGSGGPYEQYF. Here the CDR3 DNA reads TGTGCCAGCAGCTTGGGGAGCGGGGGCCCCTACGAGCAGTACTTC. The full variable domain, with the rest looked up from reference TRBV5-6 and TRBJ2-7, is DAGVTQSPTHLIKTRGQQVTLRCSPKSGHDTVSWYQQALGQGPQFIFQYYEEEERQRGNFPDRFSGHQFPNYSSELNVNALLLGDSALYLCASSLGSGGPYEQYFGPGTRLTVT.

The chain combines TRBV9 with TRBJ2-1, with D unresolved. The CDR3 covers 12 residues. Trimming left V 3 bases short and J 9 bases short, with 10 bases between. The germline V gene has CDR1 SGDLS and CDR2 YYNGEE. The CDR3 protein is CASSAYYGEQFF. CDR3 in DNA: TGTGCCAGCAGCGCCTACTACGGTGAGCAGTTCTTC.

This clone has a handful of counts. V and J are TRBV10-1 and TRBJ2-2; 9 nucleotides align to TRBD1. The CDR3 is 14 residues long. Trimming took 6 bases from V and 5 from J; bases not matched to a gene: 4. Germline-derived CDR1 and CDR2 are WNHNN and SYGVQD (reference sequence). The CDR3 region is CASSPQGATGELFF. The CDR3, as DNA: TGCGCCAGCAGCCCACAGGGGGCAACCGGGGAGCTGTTTTTT.

The chain uses TRBV6-5 and TRBJ1-1, with D maybe TRBD1 (6 bases). Germline CDR1 MNHEY, CDR2 SVGAGI. The CDR3 is 14 residues long. Trimming cost V 4 bases and J 5 bases, with 14 bases left between them. The CDR3: CASSLQGIVTEAFF. The CDR3 coding sequence is TGTGCCAGCAGTTTACAGGGTATAGTGACTGAAGCTTTCTTT.

The rearrangement uses TRBV20-1 and TRBJ1-1; no firm D call. Germline V gene sequence: CDR1 DFQATT, CDR2 SNEGSKA (reference sequence). V was cut by 3 bases and J by 3 bases, with 5 bases left in between. The CDR3 extends over 11 amino acids. The CDR3 DNA sequence: TGCAGTGCTAGTACGGACACTGAAGCTTTCTTT. It codes for CSASTDTEAFF.

Only one count was recorded for this clone. The V gene is TRBV7-8, the J gene TRBJ1-2, with TRBD1 identical over 7 bases. Germline V gene lookup returns CDR1 SGHVS and CDR2 FQNEAQ. V shed 5 bases and J 4 bases; nucleotides not matched to a gene: 19. There are 18 residues in the CDR3. The CDR3 is CASSRTGAGMSFPYGYTF. CDR3 sequence (DNA): TGTGCCAGCAGCCGCACAGGGGCCGGGATGTCGTTTCCCTATGGCTACACCTTC.

The chain employs TRBV14 and TRBJ2-1; TRBD2 is a possible D gene (7 bases). Germline V lookup: CDR1 SGHDN, CDR2 FVKESK. The V end was cut by 0 bases, the J end by 9 bases, with 12 bases between. There are 14 residues in the CDR3. This CDR3 is CASSQDLGGLEQFF. CDR3 DNA sequence: TGTGCCAGCAGCCAAGATTTGGGGGGGCTTGAGCAGTTCTTC.

The J gene is TRBJ2-7, the V gene TRBV6-6; no clear D. Germline V gene lookup returns CDR1 MNHNY and CDR2 SVGAGI (reference sequence). The CDR3 runs 11 residues. V was cut by 2 bases and J by 7 bases, with 6 bases left in between. The CDR3 DNA is TGTGCCAGCAGTTACGAGAGAGAGCAGTACTTC. Its protein is CASSYEREQYF.

The J gene is TRBJ1-5, the V gene TRBV18; no firm D call. The length of the CDR3 is 18 residues. Germline V CDR1 and CDR2: KGHSH, LQKENI. The germline V and J ends were trimmed by 1 base and 3 bases, with 19 bases remaining between them. The CDR3 is CASSPRTGSGRDNQPQHF. The CDR3 nucleotides read TGTGCCAGCTCACCACGGACGGGGTCTGGGCGGGACAATCAGCCCCAGCATTTT.

This chain joins TRBV11-1 and TRBJ2-1, with 8 bases that match TRBD1. CDR3 length: 14 amino acids. The V and J ends lost 6 bases and 7 bases, in that order; junction bases with no gene match: 8. CDR1 SGHAT and CDR2 FQDESV come from the germline V gene (reference sequence). CDR3 DNA sequence: TGTGCCAGCAGTCCAGACAGGGGAGGAAATGAGCAGTTCTTC. It codes for CASSPDRGGNEQFF.

This clone appeared a single time. The chain combines TRBV5-1 with TRBJ2-2; TRBD2 matches at 10 bases. Trimming cost V 4 bases and J 2 bases; bases outside gene matches: 5. Germline CDR1 is SGHRS and CDR2 is YFSETQ. The CDR3 sequence is 16 residues long. CDR3 amino acids: CASSRTSGANTGELFF. CDR3 sequence (DNA): TGCGCCAGCAGCCGTACTAGCGGGGCAAACACCGGGGAGCTGTTTTTT.

The V call is TRBV28, the J call TRBJ1-2, with D perhaps TRBD1 (5 bases). Trimming took 1 base from V and 5 from J, leaving 11 bases between them. The CDR3 extends over 14 amino acids. Germline lookup yields CDR1 MDHEN and CDR2 SYDVKM. This CDR3 reads CASSLFPGTYGYTF. CDR3 nucleotides: TGTGCCAGCAGTTTATTCCCCGGGACGTATGGCTACACCTTC.

V gene TRBV2 combines with J gene TRBJ1-1; the D gene is possibly TRBD1 (5 bases). From germline, CDR1 is SNHLY and CDR2 FYNNEI. The CDR3 spans 14 residues. Trimming took off 2 bases at V and 5 bases at J, with 12 bases between the two ends. The DNA for the CDR3 is TGTGCCAGCAGTGAACGGCAGGGTGGGACTGAAGCTTTCTTT. Residues: CASSERQGGTEAFF.

J is TRBJ1-5 and V is TRBV7-2, with a tentative D call TRBD1 (5 bases). This CDR3 has 15 residues. Germline V gives CDR1 SGHTA, CDR2 FQGNSA. Trimming left V 5 bases short and J 3 bases short, with 14 bases between. CDR3 loop: CASSLTGQLNQPQHF. CDR3 sequence (DNA): TGTGCCAGCAGCCTTACAGGACAACTCAATCAGCCCCAGCATTTT.

This chain links TRBV14 with TRBJ2-1; D remains ambiguous. Germline CDR1 SGHDN, CDR2 FVKESK. V was trimmed by 0 bases and J by 3 bases, leaving 6 bases between them. This CDR3 is built from 14 residues. CDR3 coding DNA: TGTGCCAGCAGCCAAGATAACAACTACAATGAGCAGTTCTTC. Translated, it gives CASSQDNNYNEQFF.

The rearrangement uses TRBV3-1 (or the pseudogene TRBV3-2) and TRBJ1-1; tentatively, D is TRBD1 (6 bases). Germline V gives CDR1 LGHDT, CDR2 YNNKEL (reference sequence). The CDR3 spans 15 residues. V lost 3 bases and J lost 5, with 16 bases in between. CDR3 nucleotides: TGTGCCAGCAGCCACTGGGACACTGGGCGAACTGAAGCTTTCTTT. Its protein product is CASSHWDTGRTEAFF.

This chain links TRBV11-2 with TRBJ2-2; tentatively, D is TRBD1 or TRBD2 (5 bases each). From germline, CDR1 is SGHAT and CDR2 FQNNGV. Trimming cost V 4 bases and J 4 bases, with 13 bases left between them. The CDR3 sequence is 15 residues long. CDR3 bases: TGTGCCAGCAGCTACCGGGGCAGAACCACCGGGGAGCTGTTTTTT. Its translation: CASSYRGRTTGELFF.

The chain carries TRBV6-5 and TRBJ2-3, with TRBD2 as a possible D gene (6 bases). The CDR3 covers 13 residues. The V gene lost 6 bases and the J gene lost 9 bases, with 16 bases spanning the gap. Per the germline V gene, CDR1 is MNHEY and CDR2 is SVGAGI. The CDR3: CASRVDGGSTQYF. The DNA for the CDR3 is TGTGCCAGCAGGGTAGACGGGGGATCGACGCAGTATTTT.

The chain uses TRBV14 and TRBJ1-2; tentatively, D is TRBD1 (5 bases). V lost 2 bases and J lost 10, with 17 bases in between. CDR1 is SGHDN and CDR2 is FVKESK in the germline V gene. The length of the CDR3 is 14 residues. CDR3 sequence (DNA): TGTGCCAGCAGCCAAATTACTGACGTCAGGGCCTACACCTTC. This encodes CASSQITDVRAYTF.

The rearrangement joins TRBV5-4 to TRBJ1-4; 7 bases fit TRBD1. V dropped 4 bases and J dropped 9; count of bases not matched to a gene: 9. CDR1 is SGHNT and CDR2 is YYREEE in the germline V gene (reference sequence). The CDR3 is made up of 14 amino acids. In DNA, the CDR3 is TGTGCCAGCAGCGAGGGACAGCTAGGGAAAAAACTGTTTTTT. Translating it yields CASSEGQLGKKLFF.

The chain links TRBV6-2 or TRBV6-3 to TRBJ1-1; TRBD1 matches 7 bases. Germline CDR1 is MNHEY and CDR2 is SVGEGT. With V trimmed by 4 bases and J by 5 bases, 10 bases remained unmatched. The CDR3 length is 15 residues. CDR3 DNA: TGTGCCAGCAGTTCCACCAGGGGGACGGGTACTGAAGCTTTCTTT. This codes for CASSSTRGTGTEAFF.

The chain combines TRBV12-5 with TRBJ2-2, with D hard to call. The germline gives CDR1 LGHNT, CDR2 FRNRAP. The CDR3 extends over 11 amino acids. Trimming removed 6 bases from V and 3 bases from J, with 2 bases in between. This CDR3 reads CASGYTGELFF. The CDR3, as DNA: TGTGCTAGTGGGTACACCGGGGAGCTGTTTTTT.

This clone was counted only a few times. Other DNA sequences within the sample encode an identical CDR3. The chain has TRBV5-4 and TRBJ2-2, with no clear D. CDR3 size: 14 residues. The germline CDR1 and CDR2 sequences are SGHNT and YYREEE (reference sequence). V lost 0 bases and J 5 bases, leaving 8 bases between the germline ends. Here the CDR3 reads CASSLEGYTGELFF. The CDR3 nucleotides read TGTGCCAGCAGCTTGGAGGGTTATACCGGGGAGCTGTTTTTT. Full variable domain (remainder filled in from reference TRBV5-4 and TRBJ2-2): ETGVTQSPTHLIKTRGQQVTLRCSSQSGHNTVSWYQQALGQGPQFIFQYYREEENGRGNFPPRFSGLQFPNYSSELNVNALELDDSALYLCASSLEGYTGELFFGEGSRLTVL.